Presented here are 15 T cell receptor beta chains from one specimen sequenced in a study of CD8 T cells in Susac syndrome. Random hexamers were used to reverse transcribe the RNA input (about 0.5 to 1 ug). TCRdb re-called the immunoSEQ multiplex PCR reads through MiXCR, storing one row per CDR3 protein. The sample comprises approximately 190,000 distinct CDR3 sequences, 90% to 95% of which are singletons, and about 0.1% rests with the top ten. The sample taken for sequencing was CD4+ T cells from PBMCs. The receptors shown here come from a human donor with Susac syndrome.

The chain joins TRBV2 to TRBJ2-2; 9 bases are shared with TRBD2. J lost 7 bases, V lost 5 bases, and 8 bases had no gene match. This CDR3 is built from 15 residues. Germline lookup yields CDR1 SNHLY and CDR2 FYNNEI. CDR3 amino acids: CASSSLAGVSGELFF. The CDR3 nucleotides are TGTGCCAGCAGTTCGTTAGCGGGAGTTAGCGGGGAGCTGTTTTTT.

The chain joins TRBV7-2 to TRBJ1-1; D perhaps matches TRBD1 (6 bases). V was pared by 4 bases and J by 1 base, with 13 bases between. Germline lookup yields CDR1 SGHTA and CDR2 FQGNSA. The CDR3 is 15 residues long. The CDR3 region is CASSSRTAPNTEAFF. The CDR3 coding sequence is TGTGCCAGCAGCTCGAGGACAGCGCCGAACACTGAAGCTTTCTTT.

The chain is built from TRBV9 and TRBJ2-1; perhaps TRBD2 as D (6 bases). CDR3 length equals 15 residues. Between the trimmed V and J ends, which lost 3 bases and 1 base, there was a span of 11 bases. Looked up from germline, CDR1 is SGDLS and CDR2 is YYNGEE. The CDR3 nucleotides are TGTGCCAGCAGCGAGAGAGGGACTTCCTACAATGAGCAGTTCTTC. It translates to CASSERGTSYNEQFF.

The rearrangement links TRBV9 to TRBJ2-5; TRBD2 aligns across 8 bases. J lost 1 base, V lost 3 bases, and 5 bases had no gene match. This CDR3 has 15 amino acids. Germline assignment: CDR1 SGDLS and CDR2 YYNGEE. The CDR3: CASSAAGTSQETQYF. CDR3 nucleotide sequence: TGTGCCAGCAGCGCGGCCGGGACTAGCCAAGAGACCCAGTACTTC. The variable domain in full, completed from reference TRBV9 and TRBJ2-5, reads DSGVTQTPKHLITATGQRVTLRCSPRSGDLSVYWYQQSLDQGLQFLIQYYNGEERAKGNILERFSAQQFPDLHSELNLSSLELGDSALYFCASSAAGTSQETQYFGPGTRLLVL.

J is TRBJ1-2 and V is TRBV7-2, with a possible D match to TRBD1 (6 bases). Germline CDR1 is SGHTA and CDR2 is FQGNSA. Trimming took 6 bases from V and 3 from J, leaving 23 bases between them. The CDR3 spans 17 residues. CDR3 bases: TGTGCCAGCAGACCCATTACGGGGGCAGGGCAAGACTATGGCTACACCTTC. This codes for CASRPITGAGQDYGYTF.

This clonotype was detected only once. CDR3 protein: CASSIGQRGAPNEQFF. The DNA for the CDR3 is TGTGCCAGTAGTATAGGGCAGCGGGGGGCCCCTAATGAGCAGTTCTTC. The chain links TRBV19 to TRBJ2-1; TRBD2 aligns across 9 bases. The V gene's germline CDR1 is LNHDA and CDR2 SQIVND (reference sequence). Trimming took 1 base from V and 7 from J; bases not matched to a gene: 8. The CDR3 contains 16 residues.

The chain is built from TRBV2 and TRBJ2-2; 8 bases are shared with TRBD2. V shed 3 bases, J shed 5 bases, and the junction held 8 bases outside the gene matches. Per the germline V gene, CDR1 is SNHLY and CDR2 is FYNNEI. This CDR3 has 16 residues. CDR3 loop: CASSDQAGVGTGELFF. CDR3 bases: TGTGCCAGCAGTGACCAAGCGGGAGTCGGTACCGGGGAGCTGTTTTTT.

The chain links TRBV5-1 to TRBJ2-5; D is unclear. V was pared by 1 base and J by 3 bases, with 4 bases between. Germline values: CDR1 SGHRS, CDR2 YFSETQ. This CDR3 is 12 amino acids long. CDR3 nucleotides: TGCGCCAGCAGCTTGCCCGAAGAGACCCAGTACTTC. This sequence encodes CASSLPEETQYF. Variable domain in full (rest from reference TRBV5-1 and TRBJ2-5): KAGVTQTPRYLIKTRGQQVTLSCSPISGHRSVSWYQQTPGQGLQFLFEYFSETQRNKGNFPGRFSGRQFSNSRSEMNVSTLELGDSALYLCASSLPEETQYFGPGTRLLVL.

The chain links TRBV6-1 to TRBJ2-6; TRBD2 might be the D (5 bases). From germline, CDR1 is MNHNS and CDR2 SASEGT. V shed 8 bases and J shed 3 bases, with 17 bases lying between them. The CDR3 is 16 residues long. CDR3 DNA: TGTGCCAGCCGTCTCCGGGATGTGAGTGGGGCCAACGTCCTGACTTTC. Its translation: CASRLRDVSGANVLTF.

The chain carries TRBV18 and TRBJ1-2; D remains ambiguous. The germline V and J ends were trimmed by 2 bases and 0 bases, with 7 bases remaining between them. This CDR3 contains 14 residues. From germline, CDR1 is KGHSH and CDR2 LQKENI. CDR3 region: CASSPGSTNYGYTF. CDR3 DNA: TGTGCCAGCTCACCAGGGTCGACTAACTATGGCTACACCTTC.

The chain recombines TRBV19 with TRBJ1-5; D gene uncertain. CDR3 length: 15 residues. Germline-derived CDR1 and CDR2 are LNHDA and SQIVND (reference sequence). The V end was cut by 4 bases, the J end by 5 bases, with 15 bases between. The CDR3 spells CASSTLSDRYQPQHF. CDR3 sequence (DNA): TGTGCCAGTAGTACCCTATCGGACCGATATCAGCCCCAGCATTTT.

V gene TRBV10-3 combines with J gene TRBJ1-4; 9 bases align to TRBD1. There are 13 residues in the CDR3. The J segment lost 7 bases and the V segment lost 9 bases, leaving 6 bases of the junction unmatched. The germline V gene encodes CDR1 ENHRY and CDR2 SYGVKD. The CDR3 loop reads CAIQGAGGEKLFF. As DNA, the CDR3 is TGTGCCATACAGGGGGCTGGCGGTGAAAAACTGTTTTTT.

This chain links TRBV15 with TRBJ2-7; TRBD1 agrees at 7 bases. Germline-derived CDR1 and CDR2 are LNHNV and YYDKDF (reference sequence). The V segment lost 1 base and the J segment 1 base; nucleotides outside the gene matches: 13. CDR3 size: 18 residues. This CDR3 is CATSRVSLRQGLSYEQYF. The DNA for the CDR3 is TGTGCCACCAGCAGAGTTTCTTTGAGACAGGGTTTGTCCTACGAGCAGTACTTC.

The V and J genes are TRBV7-9 and TRBJ1-2; no reliable D call. V shed 5 bases and J shed 1 base, with 14 bases lying between them. The CDR3 covers 15 residues. Germline CDR1 reads SEHNR; CDR2 reads FQNEAQ (reference sequence). The CDR3 spells CASSARADHNYGYTF. The CDR3 coding sequence is TGTGCCAGCAGCGCCCGGGCGGACCATAACTATGGCTACACCTTC.

This clonotype has only a few counts. The V call is TRBV29-1, the J call TRBJ2-5; tentative D call: TRBD2 (5 bases). CDR3 length: 13 amino acids. The V gene's germline CDR1 is SQVTM and CDR2 ANQGSEA. V dropped 4 bases and J dropped 5 bases, with 14 bases sitting between them. CDR3 residues: CSVGDISDETQYF. CDR3 nucleotide sequence: TGCAGCGTTGGTGACATTAGCGACGAGACCCAGTACTTC.